The T cell receptor beta chain described here comes from a study of blood T cell dynamics during melanoma immunotherapy. Study in general: First-line therapy was either pembrolizumab or nivolumab with ipilimumab for metastatic melanoma.

Time point described: pre-treatment baseline. Blood was drawn before treatment and at week 3 after checkpoint blockade. Prior systemic cancer therapy, immunosuppressant use and other active malignancies excluded patients. V was trimmed by 1 base and J by 2 bases, leaving 14 bases between them. This CDR3 contains 16 residues. Looked up from germline, CDR1 is LNHDA and CDR2 is SQIVND (reference sequence). On this clone: Its cognate antigen is unknown.

Findings and limits, study-wide: It remained unknown if the driving T cell clones were melanoma-specific.

Sequenced by immunoSEQ multiplex PCR; TCRdb stores in-frame clones only, minus some. The sample contains thousands of clones, around nine tenths of which appear only once. The sequencing used blood, collected from a patient treated with checkpoint blockade. The receptor's source is a human donor with melanoma. V is TRBV19 and J is TRBJ2-5; D remains unclear. The CDR3 sequence: CASSIGLSYQQETQYF. Here the CDR3 DNA reads TGTGCCAGTAGTATAGGTCTTTCCTACCAACAAGAGACCCAGTACTTC.